This is a list of T cell receptor beta chains from one sample in a study of T cell responses to AZD1222 COVID-19 vaccine. TCRdb's table, derived via immunoSEQ multiplex PCR, lists solely in-frame clones and lacks some. Of 90,000 to 140,000 clones listed, about 80% are singletons. The sequences come from peripheral blood, collected on day 0 of AZD1222 vaccination. The receptors originated from an adult in good health. Each CDR3 is given with its conserved first and last residue. A D gene is named only where the DNA matches it firmly. Part of the rows lack a size; the others show once, few, many or a class for expanded clones.

clone size,D gene,J gene,V gene,CDR3 protein,CDR3 DNA
.,.,TRBJ2-3,TRBV21-1,CASSDLRPRTDTQYF,TGTGCCAGCAGCGACCTAAGACCCCGCACAGATACGCAGTATTTT
.,.,TRBJ2-7,TRBV5-1,CASSLQTAYEQYF,TGCGCCAGCAGCTTACAGACAGCCTACGAGCAGTACTTC
.,TRBD1,TRBJ2-7,TRBV12-5,CASGLVLLGTASYEQYF,TGTGCTAGTGGTTTGGTACTGTTAGGGACAGCCTCCTACGAGCAGTACTTC
few,.,TRBJ2-5,TRBV7-9,CASSISPETQYF,TGTGCCAGCAGCATATCCCCGGAGACCCAGTACTTC
.,.,TRBJ1-5,TRBV2,CASRQTVSPGGPQHF,TGTGCCAGCAGGCAGACAGTGTCCCCAGGTGGGCCCCAGCATTTT
few,TRBD1,TRBJ1-5,TRBV4-1,CASSGTDNQPQHF,TGCGCCAGCAGCGGGACAGATAATCAGCCCCAGCATTTT
.,TRBD2,TRBJ2-3,TRBV7-2,CASSLQSGGTDTQYF,TGTGCCAGCAGCTTACAAAGCGGGGGCACAGATACGCAGTATTTT
.,TRBD1,TRBJ2-7,TRBV19,CASSPGQVSYEQYF,TGTGCCAGTAGTCCGGGACAGGTGAGCTACGAGCAGTACTTC
.,TRBD1,TRBJ2-7,TRBV18,CASSPSQGAFDEQYF,TGTGCCAGCTCACCATCACAGGGGGCGTTCGACGAGCAGTACTTC
.,.,TRBJ2-1,TRBV20-1,CSANHRAEQFF,TGCAGTGCAAACCACAGGGCTGAGCAGTTCTTC
.,.,TRBJ2-7,TRBV15,CATSRVPQATPYEQYF,TGTGCCACCAGCAGAGTTCCCCAGGCAACTCCCTACGAGCAGTACTTC
.,.,TRBJ1-2,TRBV3-1/TRBV3-2,CASSQTGSNYGYTF,TGTGCCAGCAGCCAAACAGGGAGTAACTATGGCTACACCTTC
.,.,TRBJ1-1,TRBV11-3,CASSHRGGLNTEAFF,TGTGCCAGCAGCCACCGCGGGGGGCTGAACACTGAAGCTTTCTTT
once,.,TRBJ1-5,TRBV27,CASSLVWGDQPQHF,TGTGCCAGCAGTTTAGTTTGGGGCGATCAGCCCCAGCATTTT
few,.,TRBJ2-1,TRBV24-1,CATSDSDPGSNEQFF,TGTGCCACCAGTGACTCCGACCCCGGGTCCAATGAGCAGTTCTTC
.,.,TRBJ1-1,TRBV5-8,CASSWRGNTEAFF,TGTGCCAGCAGCTGGAGGGGTAACACTGAAGCTTTCTTT